This TCR beta chain originates from a study of tumor-infiltrating lymphocytes in primary liver carcinoma. The wider study: The tumors ranged from roughly 4.2 to 11 cm across and fell within stage T1-T3 N0M0.

Findings and limits, study-wide: Reduced overlap was seen in tumor-adjacent and tumor-blood pairs versus tumor region pairs.

The study co-extracted DNA and RNA from 20-30 mg of unsorted bulk tissue. Patients in the cohort were treatment-naive and living with chronic HBV infection. Concerning this clonotype itself: What it binds is unknown.

A constant-region primer served to make TCR beta cDNA from about 530 ng total RNA. For TCR beta, libraries were produced by three nested multiplex PCR rounds using slightly modified ARM-PCR. Each CDR3 protein gets one entry after TCRdb re-called the multiplex PCR reads with MiXCR. Of tens of thousands of distinct CDR3 sequences in the sample, roughly 75% are singletons; the top ten hold 38%. Sequencing input: tumor-adjacent normal liver tissue. The origin of this receptor is a woman in her twenties or thirties with primary liver carcinoma and hepatitis B virus infection.

The CDR3: CASSFHGSLEGYTF. The CDR3 region has the DNA TGTGCCAGCAGCTTTCATGGGTCGCTCGAGGGCTACACCTTC. The chain links TRBV7-9 to TRBJ1-2; D not certain. The germline V and J ends were trimmed by 3 bases and 8 bases, with 16 bases remaining between them. The CDR3 runs to 14 residues. Germline lookup yields CDR1 SEHNR and CDR2 FQNEAQ (reference sequence). Based on the CDR3 plus reference TRBV7-9 and TRBJ1-2, the full variable domain is DTGVSQNPRHKITKRGQNVTFRCDPISEHNRLYWYRQTLGQGPEFLTYFQNEAQLEKSRLLSDRFSAERPKGSFSTLEIQRTEQGDSAMYLCASSFHGSLEGYTFGSGTRLTVV.